Listed below are T cell receptor beta chains from one sample, sequenced in a study of early T cells in non-severe SARS-CoV-2 infection. TCRdb re-called the 5' RACE reads through MiXCR, storing one row per CDR3 protein. The data contain tens of thousands of distinct CDR3 sequences, around 8.6% of them singletons. The sequencing used whole blood, collected at baseline. Source of these receptors: an adult who was a healthcare worker with PCR-confirmed SARS-CoV-2 infection or an uninfected control (not recorded which). Each CDR3 is given with its conserved first and last residue. A D gene is named only where the DNA matches it firmly. Only part of the rows carry a size: once, few, many, or a class if the clone is expanded.

few | TRBJ2-3 | NA | TRBV6-1 | TGTGCCAGCAGTGAAGGGGGTAGCACAGATACGCAGTATTTT | CASSEGGSTDTQYF
many | TRBJ2-7 | NA | TRBV5-6 | TGTGCCAGCAGCTCCCGGCGCGCCTCTTGGTACTTC | CASSSRRASWYF
NA | TRBJ2-5 | TRBD2 | TRBV7-9 | TGTGCCAGCAGCTTAGCTAGCGGGACGCAAGAGACCCAGTACTTC | CASSLASGTQETQYF
NA | TRBJ2-2 | NA | TRBV7-9 | TGTGCCAGCAGCCGGATTTATACGAACACCGGGGAGCTGTTTTTT | CASSRIYTNTGELFF
few | TRBJ2-2 | NA | TRBV20-1 | TGCAGTGCTAGAGGCGAACCCCGGAACACCGGGGAGCTGTTTTTT | CSARGEPRNTGELFF
few | TRBJ1-1 | NA | TRBV30 | TGTGCCTGGAGCGTATCAGTGAACACTGAAGCTTTCTTT | CAWSVSVNTEAFF
NA | TRBJ2-2 | TRBD2 | TRBV5-8 | TGTGCCAGCAACTCGGGACTAGCGGTGTCCACCGGGGAGCTGTTTTTT | CASNSGLAVSTGELFF
few | TRBJ2-1 | NA | TRBV7-9 | TGTGCCAGCAGCTTATCCCCCAACAATGAGCAGTTCTTC | CASSLSPNNEQFF
many | TRBJ2-7 | NA | TRBV6-2/TRBV6-3 | TGTGCCAGCAGTTACGGGGACGGCCCTCACGAGCAGTACTTC | CASSYGDGPHEQYF
many | TRBJ2-1 | NA | TRBV6-6 | TGTGCCAGCCAGTCCACCGGACAGCTCAATGAGCAGTTCTTC | CASQSTGQLNEQFF
NA | TRBJ2-1 | TRBD2 | TRBV6-2/TRBV6-3 | TGTGCCAGCAGGGACGGGACTAGCGGCTACAATGAGCAGTTCTTC | CASRDGTSGYNEQFF
few | TRBJ1-5 | TRBD1 | TRBV4-1 | TGCGCCAGCAGCCAGGACAGGGTGAGCAATCAGCCCCAGCATTTT | CASSQDRVSNQPQHF